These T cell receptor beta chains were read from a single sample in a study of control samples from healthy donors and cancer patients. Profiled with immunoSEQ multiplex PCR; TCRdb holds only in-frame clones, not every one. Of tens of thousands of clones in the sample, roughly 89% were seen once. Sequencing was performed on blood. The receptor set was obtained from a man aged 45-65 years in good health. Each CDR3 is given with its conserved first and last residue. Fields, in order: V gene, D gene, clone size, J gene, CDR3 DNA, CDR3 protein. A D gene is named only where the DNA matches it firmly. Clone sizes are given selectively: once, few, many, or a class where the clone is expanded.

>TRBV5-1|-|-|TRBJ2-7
TGCGCCAGCAGTAATCCGGGGACTTTCACCTACGAGCAGTACTTC
CASSNPGTFTYEQYF
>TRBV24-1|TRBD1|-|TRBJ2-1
TGTGCCACCAGGGGCAGGGGGTCGGATGAGCAGTTCTTC
CATRGRGSDEQFF
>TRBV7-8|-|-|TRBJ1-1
TGTGCCAGCAGCTTAAGAGAAATGAACACTGAAGCTTTCTTT
CASSLREMNTEAFF
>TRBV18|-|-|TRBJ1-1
TGTGCCAGCTCACGGGAGCGACAGGAGGGGTCTGAAGCTTTCTTT
CASSRERQEGSEAFF
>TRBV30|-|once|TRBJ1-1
TGTGCCTGGGGAAGGGAGAACACTGAAGCTTTCTTT
CAWGRENTEAFF
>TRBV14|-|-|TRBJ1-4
TGTGCCAGCAGCCAAGAAATGGTGGGGAAACTGTTTTTT
CASSQEMVGKLFF
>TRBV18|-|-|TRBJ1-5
TGTGCCAGCTCTCCCCAGGGAATTGGGCAGCCCCAGCATTTT
CASSPQGIGQPQHF
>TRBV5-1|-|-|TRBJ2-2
TGCGCCAGCAGCCCCGTGCAGGGTCCCGGGGAGCTGTTTTTT
CASSPVQGPGELFF
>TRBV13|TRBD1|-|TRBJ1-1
TGTGCCAGCAGCTCTCCGGGACAGGGGAACACTGAAGCTTTCTTT
CASSSPGQGNTEAFF
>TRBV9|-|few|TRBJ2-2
TGTGCCAGCAGCGTAGAGGAGTCAGGGACCGGGGAGCTGTTTTTT
CASSVEESGTGELFF
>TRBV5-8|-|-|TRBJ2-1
TGTGCCAGCAGCCTCCGGGGCAGTCTGAATGAGCAGTTCTTC
CASSLRGSLNEQFF
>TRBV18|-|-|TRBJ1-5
TGTGCCAGCTCACCAGGCCGGGAGTATAGCAATCAGCCCCAGCATTTT
CASSPGREYSNQPQHF
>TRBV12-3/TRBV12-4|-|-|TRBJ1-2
TGTGCCAGCAGGCCAGGGTACTATGGCTACACCTTC
CASRPGYYGYTF
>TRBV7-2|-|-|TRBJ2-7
TGTGCCAGCAGCCTGGGGTTGGTGTGGGAGCAGTACTTC
CASSLGLVWEQYF
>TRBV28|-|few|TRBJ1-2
TGTGCCAGCAGTCGACCCCCAGGGAGAGTACCTTATGGCTACACCTTC
CASSRPPGRVPYGYTF
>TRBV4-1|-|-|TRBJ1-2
TGCGCCAGCAGCCGGGCCCCGGAGGACTATGGCTACACCTTC
CASSRAPEDYGYTF
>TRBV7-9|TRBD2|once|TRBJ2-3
TGTGCCAGCAGCCCATTGACTAGCGGGGGGGCGGATACGCAGTATTTT
CASSPLTSGGADTQYF
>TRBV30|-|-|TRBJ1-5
TGTGCCTGGAGTCGGGAGAGCAATCAGCCCCAGCATTTT
CAWSRESNQPQHF
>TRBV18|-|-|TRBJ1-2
TGTGCCAGCTCACCAGGCAGAGACTATGGCTACACCTTC
CASSPGRDYGYTF
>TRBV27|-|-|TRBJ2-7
TGTGCCAGCAGTTCCCTAGGGAACTACGAGCAGTACTTC
CASSSLGNYEQYF
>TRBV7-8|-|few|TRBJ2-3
TGTGCCAGCAGCTCGGGGGCGCCTGCTAGCACAGATACGCAGTATTTT
CASSSGAPASTDTQYF
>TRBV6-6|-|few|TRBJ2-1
TGTGCCAGCACTCCCAGCTCCTACAATGAGCAGTTCTTC
CASTPSSYNEQFF
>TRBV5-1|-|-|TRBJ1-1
TGCGCCACTTCTTCAGGGTACGTGAACACTGAAGCTTTCTTT
CATSSGYVNTEAFF
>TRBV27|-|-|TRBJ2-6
TGTGCCAGCAGTCAACTAACAGGTAGCTCTGGGGCCAACGTCCTGACTTTC
CASSQLTGSSGANVLTF
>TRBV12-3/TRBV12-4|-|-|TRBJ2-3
TGTGCCAGCAGCTATTACACAGATACGCAGTATTTT
CASSYYTDTQYF
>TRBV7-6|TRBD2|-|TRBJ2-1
TGTGCCAGCAGCTTAGCTAGCGGGGGGCCGTTTGAGCAGTTCTTC
CASSLASGGPFEQFF
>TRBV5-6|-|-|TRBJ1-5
TGTGCCAGCAGCTTGGCCGGGGTCGGCCTAAGTGTGCCCCAGCATTTT
CASSLAGVGLSVPQHF